Below, 24 T cell receptor beta chains from the same sample are listed, as sequenced in a study of beta chain features in type 1 diabetes. Points from the study as a whole: People with Type 1 diabetes carried modestly yet significantly shorter TCRB CDR3s in all four CD4+ subsets.

The investigators reverse transcribed all of the isolated RNA, so they sequenced expressed TCRB transcripts. Repertoires were generated with immunoSEQ multiplex PCR, while TCRdb's copy carries only in-frame clones and drops some. The table lists 310,000 or so clones, roughly 15% of them singletons, with 0.015% in the top ten. No antigens are known for them. Sequences were obtained from naive CD4+ T cells from blood. The receptors shown here come from a man aged 18-30 years with type 1 diabetes.

This clone was seen a handful of times. The gene calls are TRBV11-2 and TRBJ2-1, with a weak D call TRBD2 (5 bases). The CDR3 has 17 residues. Germline V CDR1 and CDR2: SGHAT, FQNNGV. V was trimmed by 4 bases and J by 5 bases, leaving 21 bases between them. The CDR3 reads CASSSRGMERTHNEQFF. The CDR3 nucleotides are TGTGCCAGCAGCTCCCGGGGAATGGAGCGGACTCACAATGAGCAGTTCTTC.

This clone was counted a few times. The CDR3 region is CASSPLLSGRAREQFF. CDR3 sequence (DNA): TGTGCCAGCAGCCCCCTGCTTAGCGGGAGGGCGAGGGAGCAGTTCTTC. The chain combines TRBV6-4 with TRBJ2-1; the match to TRBD2 covers 11 bases. V gave up 6 bases and J gave up 10 bases; unmatched junction bases: 14. The CDR3 is 16 residues long. CDR1 and CDR2 from the germline V gene are MRHNA and SNTAGT.

This chain connects TRBV7-9 to TRBJ2-1; D is undetermined. CDR1 is SEHNR and CDR2 is FQNEAQ in the germline V gene (reference sequence). V shed 2 bases and J shed 1 base, with 6 bases lying between them. CDR3 length: 14 amino acids. CDR3 in DNA: TGTGCCAGCAGCTTAACTGCTTCCTACAATGAGCAGTTCTTC. It encodes CASSLTASYNEQFF.

The chain couples TRBV27 to TRBJ2-3; no firm D call. This CDR3 spans 15 amino acids. Germline V gives CDR1 MNHEY, CDR2 SMNVEV (reference sequence). V was pared by 6 bases and J by 3 bases, with 16 bases between. The DNA for the CDR3 is TGTGCCAGCAGCCTTCGCCCGACTTCAACAGATACGCAGTATTTT. It translates to CASSLRPTSTDTQYF.

This clone was counted only a few times. The rearrangement links TRBV5-1 to TRBJ2-3; TRBD2 matches at 7 bases. V was pared by 1 base and J by 1 base, with 6 bases of the junction left unmatched. CDR1 is SGHRS, CDR2 YFSETQ, per germline. The CDR3 loop spans 16 amino acids. CDR3 amino acids: CASSLNPGGGTDTQYF. The CDR3 nucleotides read TGCGCCAGCAGCTTGAACCCGGGAGGCGGCACAGATACGCAGTATTTT.

V usage is TRBV5-5 and J usage is TRBJ2-3; 13 nucleotides align to TRBD2. V shed 0 bases, J shed 6 bases, and the junction held 1 base outside the gene matches. The CDR3 runs to 15 residues. Looked up from germline, CDR1 is SGHKS and CDR2 is YYEKEE (reference sequence). The CDR3 nucleotides are TGTGCCAGCAGCTTGGTACTAGCGGGAGGGGATACGCAGTATTTT. It yields the protein CASSLVLAGGDTQYF.

This clone was observed a few times. This chain joins TRBV18 and TRBJ1-1, with 9 bases identical to TRBD1. The CDR3 has 14 residues. Trimming took 6 bases from V and 5 from J; bases not matched to a gene: 7. Germline values: CDR1 KGHSH, CDR2 LQKENI. The CDR3 DNA reads TGTGCCAGCTCCCGGGACAGGGTAGAAACTGAAGCTTTCTTT. Amino acids: CASSRDRVETEAFF.

This chain joins TRBV10-2 and TRBJ2-3; no firm D call. The CDR3 totals 12 residues. Trimming removed 4 bases at V and 5 bases at J, with 7 bases between. Germline lookup yields CDR1 WSHSY and CDR2 SAAADI. CDR3: CASSALRDTQYF. The CDR3 DNA reads TGCGCCAGCAGTGCCCTCCGAGATACGCAGTATTTT.

The V call is TRBV7-9, the J call TRBJ2-3; 7 nucleotides agree with TRBD1. Germline V gene sequence: CDR1 SEHNR, CDR2 FQNEAQ (reference sequence). This CDR3 has 17 amino acids. The ends lost 5 bases at V and 7 bases at J; junction bases unmatched: 18. This CDR3 reads CASSASHRGRYGHTQYF. In DNA form, the CDR3 reads TGTGCCAGCAGCGCAAGCCACAGGGGACGATATGGACATACGCAGTATTTT.

CDR3 sequence reads: CASSGSGLPYEQYF. CDR3 nucleotide sequence: TGTGCCAGCAGTGGGAGCGGTCTACCCTACGAGCAGTACTTC. The gene calls are TRBV28 and TRBJ2-7; D perhaps matches TRBD2 (5 bases). Looked up from germline, CDR1 is MDHEN and CDR2 is SYDVKM. V was clipped by 5 bases and J by 2 bases, with 13 bases between them. This CDR3 is 14 amino acids long.

This clone was seen a handful of times. This chain joins TRBV25-1 and TRBJ2-7, with a weak D call TRBD1 (6 bases). Germline V lookup: CDR1 MGHDK, CDR2 SYGVNS. Trimming shortened V by 1 base and J by 6 bases, and 19 bases separated the two germline ends. The CDR3 extends over 16 amino acids. The CDR3 region is CASSESTTLFRGEQYF. The DNA for the CDR3 is TGTGCCAGCAGTGAATCAACCACTTTGTTCAGGGGCGAGCAGTACTTC.

The genes are TRBV6-6 and TRBJ2-5; 8 bases fit TRBD2. The junction had 5 bases not matched to a gene; V was cut back by 0 bases and J by 5 bases. This CDR3 region has 15 residues. CDR1 and CDR2 (germline): MNHNY, SVGAGI (reference sequence). CDR3 nucleotide sequence: TGTGCCAGCAGTTACTCGGCGGGAGGCCCCGAGACCCAGTACTTC. Translation gives CASSYSAGGPETQYF.

The chain combines TRBV7-2 with TRBJ1-1; D is perhaps TRBD1 (5 bases). The CDR3 has 13 amino acids. The V gene's germline CDR1 is SGHTA and CDR2 FQGNSA. V was cut by 1 base and J by 4 bases, with 7 bases left in between. Written as DNA, the CDR3 is TGTGCCAGCAGCTTAGAGGGGTTCACTGAAGCTTTCTTT. Amino acid sequence: CASSLEGFTEAFF.

The chain links TRBV10-3 to TRBJ2-3; tentative D call: TRBD2 (6 bases). This CDR3 is built from 15 residues. Per germline, CDR1 ENHRY and CDR2 SYGVKD. Trimming cost V 6 bases and J 0 bases, with 13 bases left between them. The CDR3, as DNA: TGTGCCATCAGATGGGGACTCCTAAGCACAGATACGCAGTATTTT. It encodes CAIRWGLLSTDTQYF.

This clone was counted only a few times. CDR3 nucleotide sequence: TGCGCCAGCAGCCCGTTCGGCAACGCCGGGGAGACCCAGTACTTC. Its translation: CASSPFGNAGETQYF. The chain combines TRBV5-1 with TRBJ2-5; D is undetermined. The V and J ends lost 4 bases and 5 bases respectively, with 18 bases between them. The CDR3 is 15 amino acids. Per the germline V gene, CDR1 is SGHRS and CDR2 is YFSETQ.

This clone was counted a few times. V is TRBV7-8 and J is TRBJ2-1; TRBD2 agrees at 13 bases. The CDR3 contains 18 residues. The V segment lost 2 bases and the J segment 2 bases; nucleotides outside the gene matches: 6. Germline V gene lookup returns CDR1 SGHVS and CDR2 FQNEAQ. The CDR3 spells CASSLKRLAGGTYNEQFF. The DNA for the CDR3 is TGTGCCAGCAGCTTAAAGAGACTAGCGGGAGGTACCTACAATGAGCAGTTCTTC.

This clone was seen more than once but under ten times. The V call is TRBV9, the J call TRBJ1-5; TRBD1 is a possible D gene (5 bases). CDR1 is SGDLS, CDR2 YYNGEE, per germline. The CDR3 runs 14 residues. V was trimmed by 3 bases and J by 7 bases, leaving 14 bases between them. This CDR3 reads CASSEGPSWQPQHF. DNA for the CDR3: TGTGCCAGCAGCGAGGGGCCCTCCTGGCAGCCCCAGCATTTT.

This clone has a handful of counts. CDR3 coding DNA: TGTGCCAGCAGTCTACCTCTAGGGACAGGGTCTTATGAGCAGTACTTC. Its protein product is CASSLPLGTGSYEQYF. The chain recombines TRBV28 with TRBJ2-7; 9 nucleotides match TRBD1. Germline V CDR1 and CDR2: MDHEN, SYDVKM. V lost 5 bases, J lost 7 bases, and 15 bases stayed unmatched. The CDR3 extends over 16 amino acids.

This clone turned up a few times. At one boundary the junction diverges from the germline segment, which might be a read error. The rearrangement uses TRBV5-4 and TRBJ2-5; a weak D match, TRBD1 (6 bases). Germline CDR1 reads SGHNT; CDR2 reads YYREEE (reference sequence). The CDR3 length is 13 residues. The CDR3 DNA reads TGCGCCAGCAGCCCCGGGACAAAAGAGACCCAGTACTTC. Protein product: CASSPGTKETQYF.

This clone came up a few times. The V and J genes are TRBV6-1 and TRBJ2-1; D not resolved. Between the trimmed V and J ends, which lost 1 base and 0 bases, there was a span of 13 bases. Germline V gene data show CDR1 as MNHNS and CDR2 as SASEGT. This CDR3 has 17 residues. The CDR3 reads CASSEEIYRSSYNEQFF. The CDR3 bases are TGTGCCAGCAGTGAAGAAATTTATCGGAGCTCCTACAATGAGCAGTTCTTC.

This clone has more than one count but fewer than ten. The chain employs TRBV7-2 and TRBJ2-1; 9 nucleotides match TRBD2. The CDR3 totals 12 residues. From germline, CDR1 is SGHTA and CDR2 FQGNSA. J lost 16 bases, V lost 1 base, and 5 bases had no gene match. The CDR3 coding sequence is TGTGCCAGCAGCTTAGGGCGGGGGGGCGCATTCTTC. Translating gives CASSLGRGGAFF.

The chain uses TRBV2 and TRBJ2-1; TRBD1 might be the D (8 bases). The germline gives CDR1 SNHLY, CDR2 FYNNEI. The germline V and J ends were trimmed by 8 bases and 6 bases, with 26 bases remaining between them. CDR3 length: 17 residues. The chain's CDR3 is CASGEGGWTGRSNEQFF. Written as DNA, the CDR3 is TGTGCCAGCGGGGAGGGGGGGTGGACAGGGCGATCCAATGAGCAGTTCTTC.

In the case of this clone: The identical CDR3 is also encoded by other nucleotide sequences in the sample. The J gene is TRBJ1-2, the V gene TRBV5-1, with TRBD1 matching over 8 bases. V lost 4 bases to trimming and J lost 3 bases; unmatched junction nucleotides: 2. Per the germline V gene, CDR1 is SGHRS and CDR2 is YFSETQ. The CDR3 extends over 13 amino acids. CDR3 sequence reads: CASSPGQDYGYTF. CDR3 sequence (DNA): TGCGCCAGCAGCCCGGGACAGGACTATGGCTACACCTTC. The full variable domain, completed using reference TRBV5-1 and TRBJ1-2, is KAGVTQTPRYLIKTRGQQVTLSCSPISGHRSVSWYQQTPGQGLQFLFEYFSETQRNKGNFPGRFSGRQFSNSRSEMNVSTLELGDSALYLCASSPGQDYGYTFGSGTRLTVV.

This clone came up a few times. The chain's CDR3 is CASSVDGNSYNEQFF. The CDR3, as DNA: TGTGCCAGCAGCGTAGACGGGAACTCCTACAATGAGCAGTTCTTC. The chain couples TRBV9 to TRBJ2-1; D possibly corresponds to TRBD2 (5 bases). This CDR3 has 15 residues. Trimming stripped 0 bases from V and 0 bases from J, with 7 bases between. CDR1 SGDLS and CDR2 YYNGEE come from the germline V gene. The whole variable domain, filled in from reference TRBV9 and TRBJ2-1, reads DSGVTQTPKHLITATGQRVTLRCSPRSGDLSVYWYQQSLDQGLQFLIQYYNGEERAKGNILERFSAQQFPDLHSELNLSSLELGDSALYFCASSVDGNSYNEQFFGPGTRLTVL.